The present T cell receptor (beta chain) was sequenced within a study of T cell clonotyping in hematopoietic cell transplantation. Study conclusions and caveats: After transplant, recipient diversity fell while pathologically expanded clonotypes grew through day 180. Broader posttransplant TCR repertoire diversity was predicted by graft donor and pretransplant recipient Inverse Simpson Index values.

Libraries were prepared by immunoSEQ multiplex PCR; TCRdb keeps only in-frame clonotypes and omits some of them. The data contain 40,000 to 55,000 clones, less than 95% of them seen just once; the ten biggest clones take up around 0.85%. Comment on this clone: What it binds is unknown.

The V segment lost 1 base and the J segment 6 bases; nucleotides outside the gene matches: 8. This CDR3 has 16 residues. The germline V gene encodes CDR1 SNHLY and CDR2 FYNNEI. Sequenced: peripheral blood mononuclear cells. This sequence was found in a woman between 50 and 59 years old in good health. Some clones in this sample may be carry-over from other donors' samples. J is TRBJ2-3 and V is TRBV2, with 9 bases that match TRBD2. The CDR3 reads CASSEGVAGARDTQYF. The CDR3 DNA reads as TGTGCCAGCAGTGAAGGGGTAGCGGGGGCCCGCGATACGCAGTATTTT.